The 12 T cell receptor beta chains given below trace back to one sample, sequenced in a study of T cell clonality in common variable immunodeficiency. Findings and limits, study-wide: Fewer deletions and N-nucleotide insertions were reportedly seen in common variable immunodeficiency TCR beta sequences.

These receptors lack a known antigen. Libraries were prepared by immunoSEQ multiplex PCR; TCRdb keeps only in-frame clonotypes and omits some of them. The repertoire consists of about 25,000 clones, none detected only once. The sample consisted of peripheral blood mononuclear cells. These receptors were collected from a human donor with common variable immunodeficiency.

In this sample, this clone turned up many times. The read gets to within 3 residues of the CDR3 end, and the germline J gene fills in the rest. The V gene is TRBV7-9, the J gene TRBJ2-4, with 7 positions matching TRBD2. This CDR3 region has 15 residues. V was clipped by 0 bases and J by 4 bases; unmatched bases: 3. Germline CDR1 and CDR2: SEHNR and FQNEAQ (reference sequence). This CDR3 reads CASSLASGGKNIQYF. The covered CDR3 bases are TGTGCCAGCAGCTTAGCTTCCGGGGGGAAAAACATT. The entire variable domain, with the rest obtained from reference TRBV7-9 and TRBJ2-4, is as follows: DTGVSQNPRHKITKRGQNVTFRCDPISEHNRLYWYRQTLGQGPEFLTYFQNEAQLEKSRLLSDRFSAERPKGSFSTLEIQRTEQGDSAMYLCASSLASGGKNIQYFGAGTRLSVL.

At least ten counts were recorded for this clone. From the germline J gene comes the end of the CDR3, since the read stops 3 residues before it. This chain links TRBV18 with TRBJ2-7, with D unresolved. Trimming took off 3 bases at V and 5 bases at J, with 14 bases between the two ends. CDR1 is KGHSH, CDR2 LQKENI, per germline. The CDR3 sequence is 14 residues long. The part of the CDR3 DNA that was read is TGTGCCAGCTCACCGGGCGTAATATTAGACGAG. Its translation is CASSPGVILDE. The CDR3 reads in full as CASSPGVILDEQYF.

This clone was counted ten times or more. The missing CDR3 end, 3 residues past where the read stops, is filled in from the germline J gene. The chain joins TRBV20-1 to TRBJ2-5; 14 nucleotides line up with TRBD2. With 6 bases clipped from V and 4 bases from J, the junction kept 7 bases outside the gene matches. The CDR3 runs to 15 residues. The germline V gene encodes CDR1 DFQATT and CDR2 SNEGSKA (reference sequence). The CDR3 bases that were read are TGCAGTGCCACCGGGACTAGCGGGGGCTCAGAGACC. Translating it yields CSATGTSGGSET. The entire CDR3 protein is CSATGTSGGSETQYF.

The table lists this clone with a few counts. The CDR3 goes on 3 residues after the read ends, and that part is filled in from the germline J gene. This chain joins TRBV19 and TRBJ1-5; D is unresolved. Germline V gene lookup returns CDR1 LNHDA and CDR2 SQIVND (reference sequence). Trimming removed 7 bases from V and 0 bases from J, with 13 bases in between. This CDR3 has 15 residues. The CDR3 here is CASNPGTYSNQPQHF. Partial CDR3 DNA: TGTGCCAGTAACCCAGGAACCTATAGCAATCAGCCC.

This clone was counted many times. CDR3 DNA, as far as it was read: TGCGCCAGCAACTATGGGGGGGTGAACACTGAA. Protein product: CASNYGGVNTE. The full-length CDR3 reads as CASNYGGVNTEAFF. J is TRBJ1-1 and V is TRBV5-1, with D perhaps matching TRBD1 (5 bases). The read finishes 3 residues shy of the CDR3 end, and the germline J gene is used to complete it. Germline-derived CDR1 and CDR2 are SGHRS and YFSETQ. The CDR3 is made up of 14 amino acids. The V gene lost 6 bases and the J gene lost 0 bases, with 12 bases spanning the gap.

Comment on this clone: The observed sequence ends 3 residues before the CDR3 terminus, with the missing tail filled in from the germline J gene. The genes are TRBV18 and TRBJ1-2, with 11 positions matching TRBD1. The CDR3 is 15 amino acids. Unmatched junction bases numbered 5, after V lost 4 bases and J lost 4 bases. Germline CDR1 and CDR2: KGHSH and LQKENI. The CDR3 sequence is CASSRGQGVLYGYTF. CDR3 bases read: TGTGCCAGCTCACGGGGACAGGGGGTCCTCTATGGC. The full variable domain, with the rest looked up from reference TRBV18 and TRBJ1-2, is NAGVMQNPRHLVRRRGQEARLRCSPMKGHSHVYWYRQLPEEGLKFMVYLQKENIIDESGMPKERFSAEFPKEGPSILRIQQVVRGDSAAYFCASSRGQGVLYGYTFGSGTRLTVV.

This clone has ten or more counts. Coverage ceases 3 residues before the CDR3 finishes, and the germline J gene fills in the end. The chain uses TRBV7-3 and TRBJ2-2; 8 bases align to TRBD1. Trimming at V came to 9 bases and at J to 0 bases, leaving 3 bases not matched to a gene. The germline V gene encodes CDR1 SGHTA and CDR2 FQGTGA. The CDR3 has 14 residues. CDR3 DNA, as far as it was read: TGTGCCAGTAGGGGACAGGCGAACACCGGGGAG. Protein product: CASRGQANTGE. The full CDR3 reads CASRGQANTGELFF.

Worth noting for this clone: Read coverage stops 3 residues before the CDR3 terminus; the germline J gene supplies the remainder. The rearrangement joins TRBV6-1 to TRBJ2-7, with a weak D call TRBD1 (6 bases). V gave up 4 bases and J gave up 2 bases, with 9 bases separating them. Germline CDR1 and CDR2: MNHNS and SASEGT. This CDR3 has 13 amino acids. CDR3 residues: CASSAGVTYEQYF. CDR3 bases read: TGTGCCAGCAGTGCAGGGGTAACCTACGAG.

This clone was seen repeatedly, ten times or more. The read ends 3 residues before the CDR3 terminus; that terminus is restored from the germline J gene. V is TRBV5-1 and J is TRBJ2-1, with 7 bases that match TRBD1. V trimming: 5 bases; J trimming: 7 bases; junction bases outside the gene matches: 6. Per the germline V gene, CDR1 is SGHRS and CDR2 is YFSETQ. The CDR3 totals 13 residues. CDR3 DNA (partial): TGCGCCAGCAGAAACGACAGGGTAAATGAG. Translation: CASRNDRVNE. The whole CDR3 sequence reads CASRNDRVNEQFF.

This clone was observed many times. CDR3 bases read: TGTGCCACCGGATTGGACAGGGGGAGACCTGAA. Translated, it gives CATGLDRGRPE. In full, the CDR3 reads CATGLDRGRPEAFF. The genes are TRBV2 and TRBJ1-1; 10 bases are shared with TRBD1. Read sequence stops 3 residues before the CDR3 end, and the germline J gene provides the missing end. V lost 10 bases and J lost 6; bases outside the gene matches: 11. CDR1 is SNHLY and CDR2 is FYNNEI in the germline V gene. This CDR3 has 14 amino acids. Using reference TRBV2 and TRBJ1-1 for the parts outside the CDR3, the full variable domain is EPEVTQTPSHQVTQMGQEVILRCVPISNHLYFYWYRQILGQKVEFLVSFYNNEISEKSEIFDDQFSVERPDGSNFTLKIRSTKLEDSAMYFCATGLDRGRPEAFFGQGTRLTVV.

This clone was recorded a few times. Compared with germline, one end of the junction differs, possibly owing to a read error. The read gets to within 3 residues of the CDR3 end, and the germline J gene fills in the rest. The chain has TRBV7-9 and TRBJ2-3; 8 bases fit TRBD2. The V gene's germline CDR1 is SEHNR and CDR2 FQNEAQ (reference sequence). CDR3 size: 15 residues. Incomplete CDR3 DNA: TGTGCCAGCAGCGTAGCGGGGACTAGCACAGATACG. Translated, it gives CASSVAGTSTDT. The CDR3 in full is CASSVAGTSTDTQYF.

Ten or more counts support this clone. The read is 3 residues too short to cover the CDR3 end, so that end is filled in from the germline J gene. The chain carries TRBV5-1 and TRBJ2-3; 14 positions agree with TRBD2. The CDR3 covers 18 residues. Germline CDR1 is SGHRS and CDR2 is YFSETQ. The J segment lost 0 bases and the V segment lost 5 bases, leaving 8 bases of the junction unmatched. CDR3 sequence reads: CASRTGLAGAPSTDTQYF. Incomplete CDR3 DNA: TGCGCCAGCAGGACGGGACTAGCGGGGGCCCCTAGCACAGATACG.